Listed below are T cell receptor beta chains from one sample, sequenced in a study of identifying expanded T cells in peripheral blood. Assay used: immunoSEQ multiplex PCR; TCRdb lists only in-frame clones, some missing. The sample shows about 91,000 clones, almost 90% of them seen only once. The sequencing input was blood. The receptors were sampled from a person aged 18 to 75 in good health. CDR3s include the opening cysteine and the closing phenylalanine or tryptophan. A D gene is named only where the DNA matches it firmly. Clone size is not always given. Where it is, it says once, few, many or a class for expanded clones.

size: -; D: TRBD1; J: TRBJ2-1; V: TRBV5-6; DNA: TGTGCCAGCTGGGACAGCTACAATGAGCAGTTCTTC; CDR3: CASWDSYNEQFF
size: -; D: TRBD2; J: TRBJ2-7; V: TRBV27; DNA: TGTGCCAGCAAACCGGGACTAGCGGGCTTGGGCGAGCAGTACTTC; CDR3: CASKPGLAGLGEQYF
size: -; D: TRBD2; J: TRBJ2-7; V: TRBV11-2; DNA: TGTGCCAGCAGCTTCGACCTTGCGGGAGGTCGGGAGCAGTACTTC; CDR3: CASSFDLAGGREQYF
size: few; D: TRBD2; J: TRBJ2-3; V: TRBV4-2; DNA: TGTGCCAGCAGCCAAGAGTGGGCCAGCGGGGGCACAGATACGCAGTATTTT; CDR3: CASSQEWASGGTDTQYF
size: -; D: TRBD2; J: TRBJ2-3; V: TRBV5-1; DNA: TGCGCCAGCAGCTTAGAGCTAGCGGGAATGGATACGCAGTATTTT; CDR3: CASSLELAGMDTQYF
size: -; D: TRBD1; J: TRBJ2-3; V: TRBV19; DNA: TGTGCCAGTATGGCCGGGACAGGGGGCCCAGATACGCAGTATTTT; CDR3: CASMAGTGGPDTQYF
size: once; D: TRBD2; J: TRBJ2-1; V: TRBV9; DNA: TGTGCCAGCAGCGTTTTACTAGCGGGGGACGGTGAGCAGTTCTTC; CDR3: CASSVLLAGDGEQFF
size: once; D: -; J: TRBJ2-3; V: TRBV29-1; DNA: TGCAGCGTTGAAATTAGGGCAGATACGCAGTATTTT; CDR3: CSVEIRADTQYF
size: once; D: -; J: TRBJ2-7; V: TRBV5-4; DNA: TGTGCCAGCAGCGGGGGGCGCGGGGGTGGCTACGAGCAGTACTTC; CDR3: CASSGGRGGGYEQYF
size: -; D: -; J: TRBJ2-3; V: TRBV28; DNA: TGTGCCAGCCGCCGGGACGGATTCACAGATACGCAGTATTTT; CDR3: CASRRDGFTDTQYF
size: -; D: -; J: TRBJ1-2; V: TRBV2; DNA: TGTGCCAGCCGGGACAAAGGCTACACCTTC; CDR3: CASRDKGYTF
size: -; D: TRBD2; J: TRBJ2-3; V: TRBV9; DNA: TGTGCCAGCAGCCTGAGGGCCGGGACTAGCGGGGGAACCACAGATACGCAGTATTTT; CDR3: CASSLRAGTSGGTTDTQYF
size: -; D: TRBD2; J: TRBJ2-5; V: TRBV28; DNA: TGTGCCAGCAGTCCCCATGGGCAGGGCCCGGGGGGGACCCAGTACTTC; CDR3: CASSPHGQGPGGTQYF
size: -; D: -; J: TRBJ2-2; V: TRBV6-5; DNA: TGTGCCAGCCGACGGTGGCGGGACACCGGGGAGCTGTTTTTT; CDR3: CASRRWRDTGELFF
size: medium-sized; D: -; J: TRBJ2-1; V: TRBV6-4; DNA: TGTGCCAGCAGTGAGTCGAGCTCCGGTGAGCAGTTCTTC; CDR3: CASSESSSGEQFF
size: -; D: -; J: TRBJ2-2; V: TRBV6-1; DNA: TGTGCCAGCAAAAGCGGGGAGCTGTTTTTT; CDR3: CASKSGELFF
size: -; D: -; J: TRBJ2-1; V: TRBV19; DNA: TGTGCCAGTAGTATAGATCCAAGGGGCAATGAGCAGTTCTTC; CDR3: CASSIDPRGNEQFF
size: -; D: -; J: TRBJ1-2; V: TRBV5-1; DNA: TGCGCCAGCAGCTCGGAAGGACAGACTAACTATGGCTACACCTTC; CDR3: CASSSEGQTNYGYTF
size: -; D: TRBD2; J: TRBJ2-4; V: TRBV5-1; DNA: TGCGCCAGCAGCTTGGAGGGCGGGAGTGCCAAAAACATTCAGTACTTC; CDR3: CASSLEGGSAKNIQYF
size: -; D: -; J: TRBJ2-7; V: TRBV5-4; DNA: TGTGCCAGCAGCTTACGGGGGGCCCCCTACGAGCAGTACTTC; CDR3: CASSLRGAPYEQYF
size: -; D: -; J: TRBJ2-2; V: TRBV6-5; DNA: TGTGCCAGCAATGCGGGACAGCTTAGGGGGAAGCTGTTTTTT; CDR3: CASNAGQLRGKLFF
size: -; D: -; J: TRBJ2-7; V: TRBV6-5; DNA: TGTGCCAGCAGGTCCAGGGGACGCCCACGCGAGCAGTACTTC; CDR3: CASRSRGRPREQYF
size: -; D: -; J: TRBJ2-1; V: TRBV7-3; DNA: TGTGCCAGCAGCTCCGGGACTGATCTCTACAATGAGCAGTTCTTC; CDR3: CASSSGTDLYNEQFF
size: -; D: -; J: TRBJ2-5; V: TRBV11-2; DNA: TGTGCCAGCAGCTTAGAGGCTGCTCTAAAGACCCAGTACTTC; CDR3: CASSLEAALKTQYF
size: -; D: TRBD1; J: TRBJ2-7; V: TRBV6-5; DNA: TGTGCCAGCAGAACCCCAGACAGGGGGGTTTCCGAGCAGTACTTC; CDR3: CASRTPDRGVSEQYF
size: -; D: TRBD1; J: TRBJ2-5; V: TRBV18; DNA: TGTGCCAGCTCACCACTCGGACAGGGGAAAGAGACCCAGTACTTC; CDR3: CASSPLGQGKETQYF
size: -; D: -; J: TRBJ2-3; V: TRBV28; DNA: TGTGCCAGCAGTTTAGGGTCAGGGGGCACAGATACGCAGTATTTT; CDR3: CASSLGSGGTDTQYF
size: -; D: TRBD2; J: TRBJ2-3; V: TRBV2; DNA: TGTGCCAGCAGTGCGGGACTAGCGGGATCAGATACGCAGTATTTT; CDR3: CASSAGLAGSDTQYF
size: -; D: -; J: TRBJ2-3; V: TRBV2; DNA: TGTGCCAGCAGGGAAGATACGCAGTATTTT; CDR3: CASREDTQYF
size: -; D: -; J: TRBJ2-1; V: TRBV28; DNA: TGTGCCAGCAGTCCGGGTCCCTACAATGAGCAGTTCTTC; CDR3: CASSPGPYNEQFF
size: -; D: -; J: TRBJ2-1; V: TRBV5-1; DNA: TGCGCCAGCAGCCCGTTTGGAGGCAATGAGCAGTTCTTC; CDR3: CASSPFGGNEQFF
size: -; D: TRBD2; J: TRBJ2-2; V: TRBV7-9; DNA: TGTGCCAGCAGCTCCTTGGGGGGGAGGACCGGGGAGCTGTTTTTT; CDR3: CASSSLGGRTGELFF
size: -; D: TRBD2; J: TRBJ2-1; V: TRBV5-6; DNA: TGTGCCAGCAGTCCCCCCGGGACTAGCGGGGGGCTGTCCTACAATGAGCAGTTCTTC; CDR3: CASSPPGTSGGLSYNEQFF
size: once; D: -; J: TRBJ1-6; V: TRBV29-1; DNA: TGCAGCGTTGAAGTTGGCGGGTACGGTTCACCCCTCCACTTT; CDR3: CSVEVGGYGSPLHF
size: -; D: -; J: TRBJ2-2; V: TRBV6-5; DNA: TGTGCCAGCAGGGAACAGTGGACCGGGGAGCTGTTTTTT; CDR3: CASREQWTGELFF
size: -; D: TRBD1; J: TRBJ1-3; V: TRBV7-2; DNA: TGTGCCAGCAGCCCGACAGGGGGCAGAAACACCATATATTTT; CDR3: CASSPTGGRNTIYF
size: -; D: -; J: TRBJ2-3; V: TRBV7-9; DNA: TGTGCCAGCAGCCCCGGGACGGCTAGCACAGATACGCAGTATTTT; CDR3: CASSPGTASTDTQYF
size: -; D: -; J: TRBJ2-3; V: TRBV29-1; DNA: TGCAGCGTTGTAGAAGATACGCAGTATTTT; CDR3: CSVVEDTQYF
size: -; D: -; J: TRBJ1-5; V: TRBV7-3; DNA: TGTGCCAGCAGCTTAGGAGGAGATGGCAATCAGCCCCAGCATTTT; CDR3: CASSLGGDGNQPQHF
size: -; D: -; J: TRBJ2-5; V: TRBV28; DNA: TGTGCCAGCGCGCAGGGCCTCGAATCGACGACCCAGTACTTC; CDR3: CASAQGLESTTQYF
size: -; D: -; J: TRBJ2-1; V: TRBV11-3; DNA: TGTGCCAGCAGCTTAGTCTCAGGGTTTGGGGGTAACAATGAGCAGTTCTTC; CDR3: CASSLVSGFGGNNEQFF
size: -; D: -; J: TRBJ2-7; V: TRBV28; DNA: TGTGCCAGCAGTCCCATAAGTACCTACGAGCAGTACTTC; CDR3: CASSPISTYEQYF
size: -; D: -; J: TRBJ2-2; V: TRBV4-3; DNA: TGCGCCAGCAGCGGAAGGGGCTCCACCGGGGAGCTGTTTTTT; CDR3: CASSGRGSTGELFF
size: -; D: -; J: TRBJ1-6; V: TRBV4-1; DNA: TGCGCCAGCAGCCAATACAGGGAGGATTCACCCCTCCACTTT; CDR3: CASSQYREDSPLHF
size: -; D: TRBD1; J: TRBJ2-7; V: TRBV5-1; DNA: TGCGCCAGCAGCTTGGGGTCAGGGGGTTCCTACGAGCAGTACTTC; CDR3: CASSLGSGGSYEQYF
size: -; D: TRBD1; J: TRBJ2-2; V: TRBV9; DNA: TGTGCCAGCAGCGGAGGGGGCGCGGGCACCGGGGAGCTGTTTTTT; CDR3: CASSGGGAGTGELFF
size: -; D: -; J: TRBJ1-1; V: TRBV5-1; DNA: TGCGCCAGCAGTTACGACACAAATGAAGCTTTCTTT; CDR3: CASSYDTNEAFF
size: few; D: TRBD2; J: TRBJ2-3; V: TRBV6-4; DNA: TGTGCCAGCAGTGACTCAGTGGGGGAGGGGGATACGCAGTATTTT; CDR3: CASSDSVGEGDTQYF